This T cell receptor beta chain was recovered during a study of blood T cell repertoires in COVID-19. Germline CDR1 reads SGHDT; CDR2 reads YYEEEE. CDR3 length equals 15 residues. The V segment lost 0 bases and the J segment 8 bases; nucleotides outside the gene matches: 3. This clone was seen a single time. Original handling: Reference gene primer amplification in the assay estimated nucleated cell counts. Assay: immunoSEQ multiplex PCR; the TCRdb copy retains only in-frame clones and omits some. That table furnishes V, J and clone size, whereas the DNA furnished D and trimming. This sample has about 68,000 clones; roughly 84% occur once, and the top ten carry 6% to 7%.

The chain links TRBV5-6 to TRBJ1-6; 9 nucleotides line up with TRBD1. The clonotype originates from a man between 45 and 60 years old with active COVID-19. Sequenced input: peripheral blood. The CDR3 reads CASSLDRGQDSPLHF. CDR3 sequence (DNA): TGTGCCAGCAGCTTGGACAGGGGGCAAGATTCACCCCTCCACTTT.